The 24 T cell receptor beta chains in this list originate from one sample, sequenced in a study of cytomegalovirus exposure and HLA in healthy donors. 60 Vbeta and 13 Jbeta primers were used in PCR. Libraries were prepared by immunoSEQ multiplex PCR; TCRdb keeps only in-frame clonotypes and omits some of them. This table has under 150,000 clones, around three quarters appearing once. Material: PBMCs. These receptors originate from a man aged 30 to 39 in good health and CMV-seropositive.

V is TRBV21-1 and J is TRBJ1-1; the D segment call TRBD1 is taken from the table without a DNA check. TRBV21-1 counts as a pseudogene. The CDR3 is made up of 16 amino acids. In DNA form, the CDR3 reads TGTGCCAGCAGCGCAAGTGGCAGGGGGATGAACACTGAAGCTTTCTTT. This codes for CASSASGRGMNTEAFF.

V usage is TRBV7-8 and J usage is TRBJ2-5; TRBD1 is a possible D gene (5 bases). The J call is uncertain, as TRBJ2-7 better fits the DNA end. Germline CDR1 and CDR2: SGHVS and FQNEAQ. The CDR3 spans 16 residues. This chain's CDR3 is CASSLGSGSRPYEQYF. The CDR3 coding sequence is TGTGCCAGCAGCTTAGGGTCAGGGTCACGCCCCTACGAGCAGTACTTC.

The chain recombines TRBV18 with TRBJ1-5; 7 bases map to TRBD1. The J segment lost 5 bases and the V segment lost 9 bases, leaving 10 bases of the junction unmatched. The germline gives CDR1 KGHSH, CDR2 LQKENI. The CDR3 loop spans 14 amino acids. In DNA form, the CDR3 reads TGTGCCAGTTCAATGGACAGGTTTGATCAGCCCCAGCATTTT. The encoded protein is CASSMDRFDQPQHF.

The J gene is TRBJ2-2, the V gene TRBV29-1; D perhaps matches TRBD2 (6 bases). Trimming removed 3 bases from V and 4 bases from J, with 12 bases in between. Germline assignment: CDR1 SQVTM and CDR2 ANQGSEA. The CDR3 loop spans 14 amino acids. CDR3 amino acids: CSVDSLAGTGELFF. The CDR3 coding sequence is TGCAGCGTTGATTCACTAGCAGGCACCGGGGAGCTGTTTTTT.

This rearrangement joins TRBV21-1 to TRBJ1-1; no check of the table's D call, TRBD1, against the DNA was made. TRBV21-1 represents a pseudogene. CDR3 length: 19 amino acids. The DNA of the CDR3 is TGTGCCAGCAGCACCTCATATACAGGGGGCGCCGAAGTGAACACTGAAGCTTTCTTT. This sequence encodes CASSTSYTGGAEVNTEAFF.

This chain links TRBV6-6 with TRBJ2-1; TRBD1 agrees at 9 bases. This CDR3 contains 15 residues. The junction had 9 bases not matched to a gene; V was cut back by 5 bases and J by 7 bases. Germline CDR1 reads MNHNY; CDR2 reads SVGAGI (reference sequence). The DNA for the CDR3 is TGTGCCAGCAGTAAGCCGGGACAGGGTCGGAATGAGCAGTTCTTC. Protein: CASSKPGQGRNEQFF.

This clone was recorded only once. The V and J genes are TRBV21-1 and TRBJ2-7; the DNA was not used to check the table's D call, TRBD2. TRBV21-1 is a recognized pseudogene. This CDR3 contains 15 residues. The DNA for the CDR3 is TGTGCCAGCAGGACGGGGGGGCCTCAGATCCACGAGCAGTACTTC. Its protein product is CASRTGGPQIHEQYF.

The rearrangement uses TRBV10-3 and TRBJ1-6; D is uncertain. Trimming shortened V by 10 bases and J by 13 bases, and 20 bases separated the two germline ends. This CDR3 contains 13 residues. Germline CDR1 and CDR2: ENHRY and SYGVKD. The chain's CDR3 is CATMREGSAPLHF. The DNA of the CDR3 is TGTGCCACGATGAGAGAGGGTTCGGCTCCCCTCCACTTT.

The V call is TRBV23-1, the J call TRBJ2-1; 8 bases are shared with TRBD1. TRBV23-1 is an open reading frame whose function is uncertain. V was pared by 6 bases and J by 0 bases, with 4 bases of the junction left unmatched. CDR3 length: 15 residues. In DNA, the CDR3 is TGCGCCAGCAGCCGACAGGGGAGCTCCTACAATGAGCAGTTCTTC. Its protein is CASSRQGSSYNEQFF.

The chain links TRBV6-6 to TRBJ1-1, with 8 bases matching TRBD1. CDR3 length: 15 residues. The junction had 5 bases not matched to a gene; V was cut back by 2 bases and J by 3 bases. Germline lookup yields CDR1 MNHNY and CDR2 SVGAGI (reference sequence). The CDR3 DNA reads TGTGCCAGCAGTTACCCCGACAGGGGAGACACTGAAGCTTTCTTT. Encoded protein: CASSYPDRGDTEAFF.

In its sample, this clone was seen a few times. This sequence joins TRBV29-1 and TRBJ2-2; 8 bases are shared with TRBD1. The CDR3 is 15 amino acids. J lost 6 bases, V lost 4 bases, and 10 bases had no gene match. CDR1 is SQVTM and CDR2 is ANQGSEA in the germline V gene. DNA of the CDR3: TGCAGCGTTGGCCCAGGACAGGGATTTGCCGGGGAGCTGTTTTTT. Its protein product is CSVGPGQGFAGELFF.

This clone occurred once. The genes are TRBV19 and TRBJ2-7, with TRBD2 identical over 10 bases. CDR3 size: 16 residues. V shed 0 bases, J shed 3 bases, and the junction held 5 bases outside the gene matches. Per germline, CDR1 LNHDA and CDR2 SQIVND (reference sequence). CDR3 nucleotide sequence: TGTGCCAGTAGTATAGAGGCGACTAGCGGGTTCTACGAGCAGTACTTC. It encodes CASSIEATSGFYEQYF.

The chain carries TRBV7-2 and TRBJ2-4; the match to TRBD2 covers 8 bases. Losses at the gene ends were 3 bases for V and 1 base for J; bases not matched to a gene: 2. The CDR3 is 15 amino acids. Per germline, CDR1 SGHTA and CDR2 FQGNSA. As DNA, the CDR3 is TGTGCCAGCAGCTTCGCTAGCGGGGCCAAAAACATTCAGTACTTC. This translates into CASSFASGAKNIQYF.

The CDR3 bases are TGTGCCAGCAGTTACGTAGAAAACACCGGGGAGCTGTTTTTT. Translated, it gives CASSYVENTGELFF. This rearrangement joins TRBV6-6 to TRBJ2-2; no reliable D call. Looked up from germline, CDR1 is MNHNY and CDR2 is SVGAGI (reference sequence). V lost 2 bases and J 2 bases, leaving 6 bases between the germline ends. The CDR3 sequence is 14 residues long.

In its sample, this clone was seen a few times. V is TRBV5-6 and J is TRBJ2-7, with TRBD1 matching over 8 bases. Per germline, CDR1 SGHDT and CDR2 YYEEEE. There are 14 residues in the CDR3. The V and J ends lost 3 bases and 4 bases, in that order; junction bases with no gene match: 6. The chain's CDR3 is CASSYDRGLYEQYF. Written as DNA, the CDR3 is TGTGCCAGCAGCTACGACAGGGGCCTTTACGAGCAGTACTTC.

Only a few counts were recorded for this clone. The rearrangement joins TRBV11-1 to TRBJ2-5, with TRBD2 as a possible D gene (5 bases). The CDR3 is 15 residues long. CDR1 and CDR2 (germline): SGHAT, FQDESV (reference sequence). V lost 5 bases to trimming and J lost 5 bases, with 18 bases between them. CDR3 bases: TGTGCCAGCAGCCGCGGGTCACGGTATTCGGAGACCCAGTACTTC. This encodes CASSRGSRYSETQYF.

The chain links TRBV5-1 to TRBJ1-1; tentative D call: TRBD1 (5 bases). V shed 4 bases and J shed 4 bases, with 20 bases lying between them. Germline assignment: CDR1 SGHRS and CDR2 YFSETQ. CDR3 size: 16 residues. In nucleotides, the CDR3 is TGCGCCAGCAGCGTGGAGGGGTCGGCGTCGGCCACTGAAGCTTTCTTT. Translating it yields CASSVEGSASATEAFF.

This rearrangement joins TRBV5-1 to TRBJ1-6; TRBD1 matches at 8 bases. Germline V gene lookup returns CDR1 SGHRS and CDR2 YFSETQ. Trimming took 3 bases from V and 5 from J; bases not matched to a gene: 10. This CDR3 spans 17 amino acids. The DNA for the CDR3 is TGCGCCAGCAGCTATTCGGCAGGGGGCTCGGATAATTCACCCCTCCACTTT. Translated, it gives CASSYSAGGSDNSPLHF. Together with reference TRBV5-1 and TRBJ1-6, the CDR3 gives the full variable domain: KAGVTQTPRYLIKTRGQQVTLSCSPISGHRSVSWYQQTPGQGLQFLFEYFSETQRNKGNFPGRFSGRQFSNSRSEMNVSTLELGDSALYLCASSYSAGGSDNSPLHFGNGTRLTVT.

The chain carries TRBV6-1 and TRBJ2-2; 8 bases map to TRBD2. Germline V gene sequence: CDR1 MNHNS, CDR2 SASEGT. The CDR3 runs 16 residues. Trimming removed 2 bases from V and 6 bases from J; junction bases left unmatched: 8. CDR3 sequence: CASSENLGLEAGELFF. CDR3 nucleotides: TGTGCCAGCAGTGAAAATTTGGGACTAGAAGCCGGGGAGCTGTTTTTT.

The rearrangement uses TRBV19 and TRBJ2-7; no reliable D call. The ends were cut back, 8 bases at V and 2 bases at J, with 7 bases in the middle. The CDR3 has 11 residues. From germline, CDR1 is LNHDA and CDR2 SQIVND (reference sequence). The CDR3 nucleotides are TGTGCCAGTGGGCCTGCCTACGAGCAGTACTTC. Translating it yields CASGPAYEQYF.

This sequence joins TRBV7-9 and TRBJ2-7; no clear D gene. The V gene lost 5 bases and the J gene lost 6 bases, with 17 bases spanning the gap. CDR3 length equals 14 residues. Germline CDR1 SEHNR, CDR2 FQNEAQ (reference sequence). The CDR3 protein is CASSQDLGIPEQYF. DNA for the CDR3: TGTGCCAGCAGCCAAGATCTGGGCATCCCCGAGCAGTACTTC.

This sequence joins TRBV5-6 and TRBJ2-3; a possible D gene is TRBD2 (5 bases). Germline CDR1 is SGHDT and CDR2 is YYEEEE. CDR3 length equals 17 residues. Trimming left V 0 bases short and J 0 bases short, with 14 bases between. CDR3 loop: CASSLDGMTPSTDTQYF. DNA of the CDR3: TGTGCCAGCAGCTTGGACGGGATGACCCCTAGCACAGATACGCAGTATTTT.

This clone was seen a few times. V and J are TRBV5-4 and TRBJ2-7, with TRBD2 as a possible D gene (5 bases). CDR1 and CDR2 from the germline V gene are SGHNT and YYREEE (reference sequence). Trimming removed 1 base from V and 6 bases from J, with 17 bases in between. The CDR3 contains 15 residues. CDR3 sequence: CASSLTTDLFGEQYF. Written as DNA, the CDR3 is TGTGCCAGCAGCTTGACGACGGACTTATTCGGCGAGCAGTACTTC.

The J gene is TRBJ2-5, the V gene TRBV5-1; maybe TRBD2 (5 bases). V lost 0 bases and J 1 base, leaving 7 bases between the germline ends. This CDR3 comprises 14 residues. Germline V CDR1 and CDR2: SGHRS, YFSETQ. The DNA for the CDR3 is TGCGCCAGCAGCTTGGGAGGGCGCCAAGAGACCCAGTACTTC. Its translation is CASSLGGRQETQYF.